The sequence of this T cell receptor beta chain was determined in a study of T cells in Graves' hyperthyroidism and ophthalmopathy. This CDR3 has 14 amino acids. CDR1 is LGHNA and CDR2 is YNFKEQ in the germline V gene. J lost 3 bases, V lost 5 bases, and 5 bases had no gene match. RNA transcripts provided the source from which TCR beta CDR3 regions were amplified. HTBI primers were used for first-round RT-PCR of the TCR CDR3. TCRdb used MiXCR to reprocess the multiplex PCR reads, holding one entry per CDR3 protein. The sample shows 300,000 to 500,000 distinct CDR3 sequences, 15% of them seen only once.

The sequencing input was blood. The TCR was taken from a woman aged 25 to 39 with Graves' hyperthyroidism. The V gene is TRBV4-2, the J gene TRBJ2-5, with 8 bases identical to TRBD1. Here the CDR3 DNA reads TGTGCCAGCAGCACGATGACAGGGGAAGAGACCCAGTACTTC. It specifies CASSTMTGEETQYF.